A single sample gave rise to the 20 T cell receptor beta chains below, sequenced in a study of cytomegalovirus exposure and HLA in healthy donors. Use of 60 Vbeta and 13 Jbeta primers characterized the PCR. Using immunoSEQ multiplex PCR, the repertoire was profiled, and TCRdb retains in-frame clones only, with some absent. The sample includes tens of thousands of clones. Sequencing used PBMCs. The receptors here all came from a male donor in good health and CMV-seronegative.

This chain uses TRBV28 with TRBJ2-5; D is possibly TRBD1 (6 bases). From germline, CDR1 is MDHEN and CDR2 SYDVKM. There are 15 residues in the CDR3. Trimming took 6 bases from V and 1 from J, leaving 15 bases between them. CDR3 nucleotides: TGTGCCAGCAGAAGCCCGGGACAATCCCAAGAGACCCAGTACTTC. It is translated as CASRSPGQSQETQYF. Combining the CDR3 with reference TRBV28 and TRBJ2-5 gives the whole variable domain DVKVTQSSRYLVKRTGEKVFLECVQDMDHENMFWYRQDPGLGLRLIYFSYDVKMKEKGDIPEGYSVSREKKERFSLILESASTNQTSMYLCASRSPGQSQETQYFGPGTRLLVL.

The chain couples TRBV19 to TRBJ1-1; TRBD1 matches 8 bases. Germline V gives CDR1 LNHDA, CDR2 SQIVND (reference sequence). Losses at the gene ends were 10 bases for V and 4 bases for J; bases not matched to a gene: 14. The CDR3 spans 15 residues. DNA for the CDR3: TGTGCCACCCAGACCCCCGGACAGGGTACCACTGAAGCTTTCTTT. Its translation: CATQTPGQGTTEAFF.

The rearrangement joins TRBV19 to TRBJ1-6; D not resolved. Trimming removed 4 bases from V and 7 bases from J, with 17 bases in between. Germline V gene data show CDR1 as LNHDA and CDR2 as SQIVND (reference sequence). This CDR3 is built from 16 residues. The CDR3 here is CASSSERRGWNSPLHF. DNA for the CDR3: TGTGCCAGTAGTAGTGAACGGCGGGGATGGAATTCACCCCTCCACTTT.

The chain has TRBV29-1 and TRBJ1-1; the D is unclear. This CDR3 comprises 15 residues. The germline CDR1 and CDR2 sequences are SQVTM and ANQGSEA. With 5 bases removed from V and 1 base from J, the gap between germline ends came to 17 bases. CDR3 loop: CSVRKDTEKNTEAFF. The CDR3 nucleotides read TGCAGCGTTCGAAAGGATACAGAGAAGAACACTGAAGCTTTCTTT.

This CDR3 is CASSEIGRGWQPQHF. In nucleotides, the CDR3 is TGTGCCAGCAGTGAAATAGGCCGGGGTTGGCAGCCCCAGCATTTT. The chain uses TRBV6-1 and TRBJ1-5; D not resolved. CDR1 is MNHNS and CDR2 is SASEGT in the germline V gene. CDR3 length: 15 amino acids. Trimming pared 2 bases from V and 7 bases from J, leaving 15 bases between.

The chain carries TRBV15 and TRBJ1-5; 7 nucleotides line up with TRBD1. Germline V gene sequence: CDR1 LNHNV, CDR2 YYDKDF (reference sequence). The CDR3 consists of 17 residues. Trimming took 4 bases from V and 0 from J; bases not matched to a gene: 9. As DNA, the CDR3 is TGTGCCACCAGCACAACATTTGGGACAGTTAGCAATCAGCCCCAGCATTTT. Translating it yields CATSTTFGTVSNQPQHF.

The rearrangement joins TRBV2 to TRBJ2-1; possibly TRBD2 for D (6 bases). CDR3 length: 12 residues. V lost 6 bases and J lost 6, with 9 bases in between. CDR1 SNHLY and CDR2 FYNNEI come from the germline V gene. DNA of the CDR3: TGTGCCAGCAGCAGACTAGGCAATGAGCAGTTCTTC. Protein product: CASSRLGNEQFF.

The V and J genes are TRBV18 and TRBJ1-3; 9 bases agree with TRBD2. The end of the DNA aligns better with TRBJ2-2, so the J call may be wrong. Germline CDR1 reads KGHSH; CDR2 reads LQKENI. The CDR3 consists of 17 residues. CDR3 amino acids: CASSPPAGGVGTGELFF. The CDR3 coding sequence is TGTGCCAGCTCACCACCGGCGGGAGGGGTCGGCACCGGGGAGCTGTTTTTT.

The rearrangement joins TRBV28 to TRBJ2-7, with TRBD2 identical over 14 bases. This CDR3 spans 14 amino acids. After removal of 7 bases from V and 5 bases from J, the junction contained 4 bases not matched to a gene. Germline V gene data show CDR1 as MDHEN and CDR2 as SYDVKM. CDR3 DNA sequence: TGTGCCAGCAAAGGGACTAGCGGGAGCCACGAGCAGTACTTC. Translated, it gives CASKGTSGSHEQYF. The full variable domain, completed using reference TRBV28 and TRBJ2-7, is DVKVTQSSRYLVKRTGEKVFLECVQDMDHENMFWYRQDPGLGLRLIYFSYDVKMKEKGDIPEGYSVSREKKERFSLILESASTNQTSMYLCASKGTSGSHEQYFGPGTRLTVT.

The chain has TRBV13 and TRBJ2-1; 11 nucleotides align to TRBD2. CDR3 length: 17 residues. Germline V gene sequence: CDR1 PRHDT, CDR2 FYEKMQ (reference sequence). V trimming: 5 bases; J trimming: 5 bases; junction bases outside the gene matches: 11. CDR3 coding DNA: TGTGCCAGCAGCGCAATTTCGGGACTAGCGGATGACAATGAGCAGTTCTTC. It yields the protein CASSAISGLADDNEQFF.

CDR3 in DNA: TGTGCCAGCAGCGGGGGGTGGAGCACAGATACGCAGTATTTT. It codes for CASSGGWSTDTQYF. The gene calls are TRBV28 and TRBJ2-3; 7 bases line up with TRBD2. CDR1 and CDR2 from the germline V gene are MDHEN and SYDVKM. V gave up 6 bases and J gave up 0 bases; unmatched junction bases: 3. CDR3 length: 14 amino acids.

The rearrangement links TRBV5-1 to TRBJ1-4; D is unresolved. The CDR3 has 14 residues. Trimming took 0 bases from V and 4 from J, leaving 7 bases between them. From germline, CDR1 is SGHRS and CDR2 YFSETQ. CDR3 residues: CASSLVADNEKLFF. The DNA for the CDR3 is TGCGCCAGCAGCTTGGTGGCAGATAATGAAAAACTGTTTTTT. Full variable domain (rest looked up from reference TRBV5-1 and TRBJ1-4): KAGVTQTPRYLIKTRGQQVTLSCSPISGHRSVSWYQQTPGQGLQFLFEYFSETQRNKGNFPGRFSGRQFSNSRSEMNVSTLELGDSALYLCASSLVADNEKLFFGSGTQLSVL.

The CDR3 bases are TGTGCCAGCAGCCCATTAGCGGGGGGGTTCGACAATGAGCAGTTCTTC. This encodes CASSPLAGGFDNEQFF. The V call is TRBV7-3, the J call TRBJ2-1, with 11 nucleotides matching TRBD2. The ends lost 5 bases at V and 5 bases at J; junction bases unmatched: 8. CDR1 SGHTA and CDR2 FQGTGA come from the germline V gene. This CDR3 region has 16 residues. Complete variable domain (other parts from reference TRBV7-3 and TRBJ2-1): GAGVSQTPSNKVTEKGKYVELRCDPISGHTALYWYRQSLGQGPEFLIYFQGTGAADDSGLPNDRFFAVRPEGSVSTLKIQRTERGDSAVYLCASSPLAGGFDNEQFFGPGTRLTVL.

The V call is TRBV1, the J call TRBJ2-5; the table's TRBD2 call for D was not verified on the DNA. TRBV1 is recorded as a pseudogene. CDR3 length: 18 residues. CDR3 nucleotides: TGCACCAGCAGCCAACCCGAAGGAGAGGGGGGGTTGAAGGAGACCCAGTACTTC. Its protein product is CTSSQPEGEGGLKETQYF.

This chain connects TRBV30 to TRBJ2-5; 14 bases are shared with TRBD2. CDR1 GTSNPN and CDR2 SVGIG come from the germline V gene (reference sequence). This CDR3 region has 14 residues. With V trimmed by 6 bases and J by 7 bases, 7 bases remained unmatched. The CDR3 DNA is TGTGCCTGCCGGACTAGCGGGGGGTCAGGGACCCAGTACTTC. It encodes CACRTSGGSGTQYF.

V is TRBV2 and J is TRBJ1-1; 8 positions match TRBD1. The CDR3 contains 13 residues. Germline CDR1 SNHLY, CDR2 FYNNEI. J was trimmed by 4 bases and V by 4 bases; bases with no gene match: 2. The CDR3 region has the DNA TGTGCCAGCAGTGGTACAGGGGGCACTGAAGCTTTCTTT. This codes for CASSGTGGTEAFF.

This chain uses TRBV7-9 with TRBJ1-2; D is undetermined. Trimming left V 5 bases short and J 12 bases short, with 16 bases between. Germline assignment: CDR1 SEHNR and CDR2 FQNEAQ (reference sequence). The length of the CDR3 is 12 residues. As DNA, the CDR3 is TGTGCCAGCAGCCGTGCGGGGTTTGGGGACACCTTC. This encodes CASSRAGFGDTF.

The rearrangement joins TRBV28 to TRBJ2-7, with TRBD2 identical over 8 bases. Trimming at V came to 5 bases and at J to 2 bases, leaving 11 bases not matched to a gene. Germline V gene sequence: CDR1 MDHEN, CDR2 SYDVKM. This CDR3 is built from 16 residues. This CDR3 is CASSARLAGQAYEQYF. The CDR3 DNA reads TGTGCCAGCAGTGCCCGATTAGCGGGGCAAGCCTACGAGCAGTACTTC.

V gene TRBV13 combines with J gene TRBJ1-3; D unclear. The CDR3 extends over 12 amino acids. V lost 1 base, J lost 8 bases, and 6 bases lay in between. The V gene's germline CDR1 is PRHDT and CDR2 FYEKMQ (reference sequence). CDR3 amino acids: CASSLAQDTIYF. The DNA for the CDR3 is TGTGCCAGCAGCTTAGCCCAGGACACCATATATTTT. Looking up the rest from reference TRBV13 and TRBJ1-3 gives the full variable domain: AAGVIQSPRHLIKEKRETATLKCYPIPRHDTVYWYQQGPGQDPQFLISFYEKMQSDKGSIPDRFSAQQFSDYHSELNMSSLELGDSALYFCASSLAQDTIYFGEGSWLTVV.

This rearrangement joins TRBV19 to TRBJ2-5, with TRBD2 matching over 8 bases. Germline CDR1 reads LNHDA; CDR2 reads SQIVND (reference sequence). The trim removed 5 bases at V and 4 bases at J, leaving 12 bases unmatched. This CDR3 is 16 amino acids long. The CDR3 loop reads CASSPPRRGVGETQYF. The CDR3 nucleotides read TGTGCCAGTAGTCCCCCCCGGCGGGGGGTTGGAGAGACCCAGTACTTC.